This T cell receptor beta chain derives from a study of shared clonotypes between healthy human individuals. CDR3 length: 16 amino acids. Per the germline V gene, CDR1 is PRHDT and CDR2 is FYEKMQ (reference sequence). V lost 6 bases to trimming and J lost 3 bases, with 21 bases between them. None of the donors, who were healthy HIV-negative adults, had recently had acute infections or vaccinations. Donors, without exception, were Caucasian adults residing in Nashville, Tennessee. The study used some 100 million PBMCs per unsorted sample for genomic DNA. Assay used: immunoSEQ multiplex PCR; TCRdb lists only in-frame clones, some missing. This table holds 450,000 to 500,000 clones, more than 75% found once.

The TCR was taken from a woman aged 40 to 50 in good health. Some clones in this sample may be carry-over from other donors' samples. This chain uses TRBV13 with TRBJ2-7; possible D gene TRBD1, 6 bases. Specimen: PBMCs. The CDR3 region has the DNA TGTGCCAGCAGTACTCCGGCCGGGACAAGGTTCTACGAGCAGTACTTC. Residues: CASSTPAGTRFYEQYF.